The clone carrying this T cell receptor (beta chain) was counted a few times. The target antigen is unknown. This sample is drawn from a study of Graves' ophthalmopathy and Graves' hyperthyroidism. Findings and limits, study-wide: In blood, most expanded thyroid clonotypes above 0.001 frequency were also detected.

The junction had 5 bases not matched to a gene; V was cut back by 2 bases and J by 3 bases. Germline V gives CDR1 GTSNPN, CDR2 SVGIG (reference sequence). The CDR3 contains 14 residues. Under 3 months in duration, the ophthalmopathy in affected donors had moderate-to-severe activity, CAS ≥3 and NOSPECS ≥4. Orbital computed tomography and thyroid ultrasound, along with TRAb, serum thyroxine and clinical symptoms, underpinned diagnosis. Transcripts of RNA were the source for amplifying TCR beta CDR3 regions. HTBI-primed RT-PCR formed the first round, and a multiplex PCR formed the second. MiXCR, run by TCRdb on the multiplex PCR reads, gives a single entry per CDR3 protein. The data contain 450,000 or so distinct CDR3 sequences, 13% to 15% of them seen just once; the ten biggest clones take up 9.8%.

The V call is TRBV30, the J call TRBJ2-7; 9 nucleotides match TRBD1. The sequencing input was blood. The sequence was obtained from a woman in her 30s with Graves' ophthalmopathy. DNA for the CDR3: TGTGCCTGGAGTACCCCGGGACAGGGCTACGAGCAGTACTTC. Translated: CAWSTPGQGYEQYF.